The entry below describes one T cell receptor (beta chain). This entry is derived from a study of T cells and Merkel cell carcinoma outcomes. Clones were sequenced by immunoSEQ multiplex PCR, and TCRdb holds only the in-frame ones, with some missing. Of 15,000 or so clones in the sample, approximately 87% were seen once. The sequence was obtained from a human donor with Merkel cell carcinoma. Material: tumor tissue from Merkel cell carcinoma.

The CDR3 reads CASSFAGNNEQFF. The CDR3 DNA follows: TGTGCCAGCAGTTTCGCGGGGAACAATGAGCAGTTCTTC. V is TRBV28 and J is TRBJ2-1; possibly TRBD2 for D (6 bases). The CDR3 sequence is 13 residues long. The germline V gene encodes CDR1 MDHEN and CDR2 SYDVKM. Trimming removed 3 bases at V and 5 bases at J, with 8 bases between.